Each of the 11 T cell receptor beta chains below was sequenced from the same sample in a study of cytomegalovirus exposure and HLA in healthy donors. The protocol was immunoSEQ multiplex PCR, while the TCRdb copy is restricted to in-frame clones and leaves out a portion. Among over 150,000 clones listed, around 83% were seen once. The sequencing input was PBMCs. These receptors were collected from a human donor in good health.

The chain combines TRBV7-2 with TRBJ1-2, with TRBD1 matching over 11 bases. Per the germline V gene, CDR1 is SGHTA and CDR2 is FQGNSA. Trimming removed 4 bases from V and 9 bases from J; junction bases left unmatched: 13. The CDR3 extends over 16 amino acids. CDR3 region: CASSSSTRTGGISYTF. The CDR3 nucleotides read TGTGCCAGCAGCTCGAGTACTAGGACAGGGGGCATTAGCTACACCTTC.

The V call is TRBV10-3, the J call TRBJ2-7; 10 bases map to TRBD1. Trimming took 5 bases from V and 5 from J; bases not matched to a gene: 3. The CDR3 sequence is 13 residues long. CDR1 is ENHRY and CDR2 is SYGVKD in the germline V gene. The CDR3, as DNA: TGTGCCATCAGTAGGGACAGGGGAGACGAGCAGTACTTC. The encoded protein is CAISRDRGDEQYF.

This clone showed up just once. The chain links TRBV4-2 to TRBJ2-1; 7 bases fit TRBD2. Germline assignment: CDR1 LGHNA and CDR2 YNFKEQ. This CDR3 contains 15 residues. The V and J ends lost 4 bases and 3 bases, in that order; junction bases with no gene match: 6. CDR3 nucleotides: TGTGCCAGCAGCCTACAGCGGGAAGTCTACAATGAGCAGTTCTTC. Its protein product is CASSLQREVYNEQFF.

The CDR3: CASSPGAGNTEAFF. The CDR3, as DNA: TGTGCCAGCAGCCCTGGGGCCGGGAACACTGAAGCTTTCTTT. V and J are TRBV11-3 and TRBJ1-1; D may be TRBD1 (5 bases). V lost 5 bases and J lost 1, with 11 bases in between. The CDR3 length is 14 residues. Germline values: CDR1 SGHNT, CDR2 YENEEA.

The chain recombines TRBV5-1 with TRBJ2-6; TRBD1 aligns across 7 bases. Germline values: CDR1 SGHRS, CDR2 YFSETQ. This CDR3 has 15 amino acids. V dropped 4 bases and J dropped 0; count of bases not matched to a gene: 1. In DNA, the CDR3 is TGCGCCAGCAGCGGGACAGCCTCTGGGGCCAACGTCCTGACTTTC. As protein: CASSGTASGANVLTF. Using reference TRBV5-1 and TRBJ2-6 for the parts outside the CDR3, the full variable domain is KAGVTQTPRYLIKTRGQQVTLSCSPISGHRSVSWYQQTPGQGLQFLFEYFSETQRNKGNFPGRFSGRQFSNSRSEMNVSTLELGDSALYLCASSGTASGANVLTFGAGSRLTVL.

The rearrangement joins TRBV6-1 to TRBJ1-3; D remains unclear. This CDR3 spans 18 amino acids. V was clipped by 2 bases and J by 0 bases, with 17 bases between them. Per germline, CDR1 MNHNS and CDR2 SASEGT. The CDR3 sequence is CASSEFSPTLSSGNTIYF. The CDR3 DNA follows: TGTGCCAGCAGTGAATTCTCCCCCACTCTGAGCTCTGGAAACACCATATATTTT.

The chain is built from TRBV13 and TRBJ2-3; 13 positions agree with TRBD2. Germline values: CDR1 PRHDT, CDR2 FYEKMQ (reference sequence). Trimming took 5 bases from V and 2 from J; bases not matched to a gene: 4. This CDR3 comprises 16 residues. CDR3: CASSQGLAGYTDTQYF. CDR3 nucleotide sequence: TGTGCCAGCAGCCAGGGACTAGCGGGGTACACAGATACGCAGTATTTT.

The V gene is TRBV6-1, the J gene TRBJ1-4, with no clear D. With 5 bases removed from V and 4 bases from J, the gap between germline ends came to 11 bases. The CDR3 extends over 14 amino acids. Germline V gives CDR1 MNHNS, CDR2 SASEGT. This CDR3 reads CASSSRSYNEKLFF. Written as DNA, the CDR3 is TGTGCCAGCAGTAGCAGGTCCTATAATGAAAAACTGTTTTTT.

The genes are TRBV6-4 and TRBJ1-1; a possible D gene is TRBD1 (6 bases). Trimming stripped 9 bases from V and 5 bases from J, with 19 bases between. The CDR3 is 14 residues long. Germline CDR1 MRHNA, CDR2 SNTAGT. CDR3 DNA sequence: TGTGCCAGTCGTTATTCAGGGGATCGGACTGAAGCTTTCTTT. Translated: CASRYSGDRTEAFF.

The chain employs TRBV7-2 and TRBJ1-2, with unresolved D. The CDR3 is 14 residues long. CDR1 SGHTA and CDR2 FQGNSA come from the germline V gene. Trimming stripped 1 base from V and 5 bases from J, with 11 bases between. CDR3 protein: CASSLVNEVYGYTF. The CDR3, as DNA: TGTGCCAGCAGCTTAGTAAACGAGGTTTATGGCTACACCTTC.

This chain uses TRBV6-6 with TRBJ2-1; possible D gene TRBD1, 6 bases. Germline values: CDR1 MNHNY, CDR2 SVGAGI (reference sequence). This CDR3 contains 14 residues. Trimming took 5 bases from V and 4 from J, leaving 12 bases between them. Here the CDR3 reads CASSPGTKYNEQFF. The CDR3 DNA sequence: TGTGCCAGCAGTCCCGGGACAAAATACAATGAGCAGTTCTTC.